Shown below are 5 T cell receptor beta chains from a single sample sequenced in a study of T cell repertoires in cytomegalovirus infection. TCRdb analysed the reads with MiXCR anew, one entry per CDR3 protein. The sample holds 100,000 to 150,000 distinct CDR3 sequences, 20% to 30% seen once. Their cognate antigens are unknown. The sample comprised PBMCs, sequenced either directly or after in vitro stimulation (not recorded which). The receptors derive from a human donor in good health (CMV status not recorded). Some clones in this sample may be carry-over from other donors' samples.

The V and J genes are TRBV14 and TRBJ2-3, with D maybe TRBD2 (6 bases). The CDR3 consists of 19 residues. Trimming took 0 bases from V and 4 from J, leaving 23 bases between them. In germline, CDR1 is SGHDN, CDR2 FVKESK. The CDR3 DNA is TGTGCCAGCAGCCAAGAGAGGTGGCCGCGGGGCTTCACTTCAGATACGCAGTATTTT. Protein product: CASSQERWPRGFTSDTQYF.

This clonotype was found a few times. This chain uses TRBV27 with TRBJ2-1; D gene ambiguous. There are 13 residues in the CDR3. Trimming removed 5 bases at V and 8 bases at J, with 13 bases between. Germline-derived CDR1 and CDR2 are MNHEY and SMNVEV (reference sequence). The CDR3 reads CASSRSNWDEQFF. The CDR3 DNA sequence: TGTGCCAGCAGTCGAAGCAACTGGGATGAGCAGTTCTTC.

This chain links TRBV15 with TRBJ2-7; a weak D match, TRBD2 (6 bases). V lost 3 bases and J lost 6, with 12 bases in between. The CDR3 spans 13 residues. Germline values: CDR1 LNHNV, CDR2 YYDKDF (reference sequence). This chain's CDR3 is CATSRSGGGEQYV. Written as DNA, the CDR3 is TGTGCCACCAGCAGGAGTGGGGGAGGCGAGCAGTACGTC.

In its sample, this clonotype was seen many times. The chain recombines TRBV7-2 with TRBJ2-1; 7 nucleotides agree with TRBD2. This CDR3 region has 13 residues. V trimming: 5 bases; J trimming: 12 bases; junction bases outside the gene matches: 10. The germline gives CDR1 SGHTA, CDR2 FQGNSA. This CDR3 reads CASSIGLDRRQFF. CDR3 nucleotide sequence: TGTGCCAGCAGCATCGGACTAGACCGAAGGCAGTTCTTC.

This chain joins TRBV19 and TRBJ2-1; D is perhaps TRBD2 (6 bases). The CDR3 totals 13 residues. V gave up 7 bases and J gave up 4 bases, with 11 bases separating them. Germline CDR1 and CDR2: LNHDA and SQIVND (reference sequence). The CDR3 nucleotides are TGTGCCAGTAAAGGCGGGATTTACAATGAGCAGTTCTTC. It encodes CASKGGIYNEQFF.